This T cell receptor beta chain derives from a study of cytomegalovirus exposure and HLA in healthy donors. Study-level background: Early release data held 75 million to 100 million unique TCRs from HLA-typed donors.

Whole-study findings and limits: Clonal expansion was found to be greater in HLA-associated TCR beta chains than in equally common others in a later analysis. In a later analysis, parvovirus B19, influenza, CMV and Epstein-Barr virus appeared linked to several top co-occurrence clusters. A later analysis found most CMV-associated TCR beta chains apparently HLA-restricted.

Germline lookup yields CDR1 SGDLS and CDR2 YYNGEE. This CDR3 is 14 amino acids long. V was cut by 1 base and J by 4 bases, with 9 bases left in between. As regards this clone: The antigen is not known.

PCR used 60 Vbeta primers and 13 Jbeta primers. The method was immunoSEQ multiplex PCR; TCRdb's version includes in-frame clones alone and lacks a portion of them. The sample shows approximately 100,000 clones, around 80% of them seen only once. J is TRBJ1-3 and V is TRBV9; perhaps TRBD1 as D (6 bases). Sequencing was done on a sample of PBMCs. The clonotype comes from a woman in her forties or fifties in good health and CMV-seropositive. CDR3 nucleotide sequence: TGTGCCAGCAGCGTATACAGGGAGGGAAACACCATATATTTT. This codes for CASSVYREGNTIYF.